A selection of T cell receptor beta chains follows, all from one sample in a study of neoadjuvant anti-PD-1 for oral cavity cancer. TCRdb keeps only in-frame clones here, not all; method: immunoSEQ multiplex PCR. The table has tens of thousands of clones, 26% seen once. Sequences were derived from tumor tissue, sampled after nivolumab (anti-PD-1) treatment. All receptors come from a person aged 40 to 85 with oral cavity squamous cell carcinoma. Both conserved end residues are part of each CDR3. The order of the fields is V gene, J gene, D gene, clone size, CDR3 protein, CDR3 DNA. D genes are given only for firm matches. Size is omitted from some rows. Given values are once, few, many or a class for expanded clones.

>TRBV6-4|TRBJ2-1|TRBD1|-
CASSEMGQGYNEQFF
TGTGCCAGCAGTGAAATGGGACAGGGTTACAATGAGCAGTTCTTC
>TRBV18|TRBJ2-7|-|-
CASSPGPFSYEQYF
TGTGCCAGCTCACCGGGACCTTTCAGCTACGAGCAGTACTTC
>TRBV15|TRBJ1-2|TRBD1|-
CATSRGSGGNYGYTF
TGTGCCACCAGCAGGGGCTCAGGGGGGAACTATGGCTACACCTTC
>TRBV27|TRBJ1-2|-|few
CASSARSVTTNYGYTF
TGTGCCAGCAGTGCAAGGAGCGTCACTACTAACTATGGCTACACCTTC
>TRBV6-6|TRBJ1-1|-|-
CASSWTTWAFF
TGTGCCAGCAGCTGGACTACTTGGGCTTTCTTT
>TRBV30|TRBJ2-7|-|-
CAWSRPYLQTYEQYF
TGTGCCTGGAGTCGACCCTACTTACAAACCTACGAGCAGTACTTC
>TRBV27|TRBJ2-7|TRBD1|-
CASSTGQGAYEQYF
TGTGCCAGCAGTACCGGACAGGGGGCCTACGAGCAGTACTTC
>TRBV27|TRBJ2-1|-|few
CASSLSGKAYNEQFF
TGTGCCAGCAGCCTTAGCGGAAAAGCCTACAATGAGCAGTTCTTC
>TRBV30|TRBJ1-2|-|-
CAWSLSQGRQYTF
TGTGCCTGGAGTTTATCACAGGGCCGACAATACACCTTC
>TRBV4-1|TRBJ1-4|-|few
CASSQDAGQNNNEKLFF
TGCGCCAGCAGCCAAGATGCAGGACAGAACAATAATGAAAAACTGTTTTTT
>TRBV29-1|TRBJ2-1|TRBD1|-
CSVEGAGGSYNEQFF
TGCAGCGTTGAAGGGGCAGGGGGCTCCTACAATGAGCAGTTCTTC
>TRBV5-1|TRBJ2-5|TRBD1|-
CASSPGQGPETQYF
TGCGCCAGCAGCCCGGGACAGGGTCCAGAGACCCAGTACTTC
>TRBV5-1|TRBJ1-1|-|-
CASSLGGWGEWDTEAFF
TGCGCCAGCAGCTTGGGTGGTTGGGGTGAGTGGGACACTGAAGCTTTCTTT
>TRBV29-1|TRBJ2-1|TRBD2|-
CSVDGVLADLNEQFF
TGCAGCGTCGACGGCGTACTAGCGGACCTTAATGAGCAGTTCTTC
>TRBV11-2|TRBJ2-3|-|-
CASSLGTPRDTQYF
TGTGCCAGCAGCTTAGGGACACCCCGAGATACGCAGTATTTT
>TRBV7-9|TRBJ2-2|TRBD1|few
CASSLGGQGTGGELFF
TGTGCCAGCAGCTTAGGAGGACAGGGGACGGGCGGGGAGCTGTTTTTT
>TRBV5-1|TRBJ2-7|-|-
CASSAGTVPYEQYF
TGCGCCAGCAGCGCTGGGACGGTTCCCTACGAGCAGTACTTC
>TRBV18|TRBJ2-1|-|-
CASSPTGREQFF
TGTGCCAGCTCACCAACGGGTCGTGAGCAGTTCTTC
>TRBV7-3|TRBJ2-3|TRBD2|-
CASSPLGASGRRSTDTQYF
TGTGCCAGCAGCCCCCTCGGGGCTAGCGGGAGGCGAAGCACAGATACGCAGTATTTT
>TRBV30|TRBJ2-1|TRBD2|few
CAWSVLAGEGNEQFF
TGTGCCTGGAGTGTATTAGCGGGAGAGGGAAATGAGCAGTTCTTC
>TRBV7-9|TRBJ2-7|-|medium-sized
CASSSGTGDYDEQYF
TGTGCCAGCAGCAGTGGCACAGGGGACTACGACGAGCAGTACTTC
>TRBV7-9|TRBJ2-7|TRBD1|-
CASTPGGAGEQYF
TGTGCCAGCACCCCAGGGGGCGCGGGCGAGCAGTACTTC
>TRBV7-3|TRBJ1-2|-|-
CASSLGGNYGYTF
TGTGCCAGCAGCTTAGGGGGGAACTATGGCTACACCTTC
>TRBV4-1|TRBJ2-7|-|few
CASSPAGLVYEQYF
TGCGCCAGCAGCCCGGCAGGGCTCGTCTACGAGCAGTACTTC
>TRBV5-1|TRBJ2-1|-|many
CASSLAGNTNEQFF
TGCGCCAGCAGCTTGGCCGGCAACACCAATGAGCAGTTCTTC
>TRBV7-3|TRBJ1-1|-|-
CASSLNQVNTEAFF
TGTGCCAGCAGCTTAAATCAGGTGAACACTGAAGCTTTCTTT
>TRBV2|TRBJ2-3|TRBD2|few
CASSGRELFTDTQYF
TGTGCCAGCAGCGGGAGGGAGTTATTCACAGATACGCAGTATTTT
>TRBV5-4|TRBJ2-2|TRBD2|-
CASSLASGRGGELFF
TGTGCCAGCAGCTTGGCTAGCGGAAGGGGCGGGGAGCTGTTTTTT
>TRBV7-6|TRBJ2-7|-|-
CASSETRSSYEQYF
TGTGCCAGCAGCGAAACACGAAGCTCCTACGAGCAGTACTTC
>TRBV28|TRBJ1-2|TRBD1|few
CASSFSDRELNGYTF
TGTGCCAGCAGTTTCAGTGACAGGGAGTTGAATGGCTACACCTTC
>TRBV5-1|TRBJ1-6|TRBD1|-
CASSFDRGNSPLHF
TGCGCCAGCAGCTTTGACAGGGGGAATTCACCCCTCCACTTT
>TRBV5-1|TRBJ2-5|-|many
CASSLDSGQAETQYF
TGCGCCAGCAGCTTGGATTCGGGACAAGCTGAGACCCAGTACTTC
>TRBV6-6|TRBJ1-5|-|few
CASSYLGAVNQPQHF
TGTGCCAGCAGTTACTTAGGGGCCGTCAATCAGCCCCAGCATTTT
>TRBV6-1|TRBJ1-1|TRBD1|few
CASSETGGVSTEAFF
TGTGCCAGCAGTGAAACAGGGGGCGTAAGCACTGAAGCTTTCTTT
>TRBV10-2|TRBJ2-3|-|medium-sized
CASTRGQADTQYF
TGCGCCAGCACTCGGGGGCAAGCAGATACGCAGTATTTT
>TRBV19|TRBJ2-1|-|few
CASTPAPSGVEQFF
TGTGCCAGTACCCCGGCGCCCTCGGGGGTAGAGCAGTTCTTC
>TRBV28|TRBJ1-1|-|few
CASSLMNTEAFF
TGTGCCAGCAGTCTAATGAACACTGAAGCTTTCTTT
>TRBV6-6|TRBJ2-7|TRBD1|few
CASRSRDRSYEQYF
TGTGCCAGCAGGAGCCGGGACAGATCCTACGAGCAGTACTTC
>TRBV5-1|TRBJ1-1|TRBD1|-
CASSADRVITEAFF
TGCGCCAGCAGCGCCGACAGGGTGATCACTGAAGCTTTCTTT
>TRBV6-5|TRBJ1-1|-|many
CASSYSAGNTEAFF
TGTGCCAGCAGTTACTCGGCGGGGAACACTGAAGCTTTCTTT
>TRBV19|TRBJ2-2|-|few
CASSMKRLSALGDTGELFF
TGTGCCAGTAGTATGAAGAGGTTGTCAGCCCTCGGGGACACCGGGGAGCTGTTTTTT
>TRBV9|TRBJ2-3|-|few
CASSVGPWVYTDTQYF
TGTGCCAGCAGCGTGGGTCCCTGGGTTTACACAGATACGCAGTATTTT
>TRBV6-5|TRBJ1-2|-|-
CASTQLQGNYGYTF
TGTGCCAGCACCCAATTACAGGGAAACTATGGCTACACCTTC
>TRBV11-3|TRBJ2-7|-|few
CASSLAPGLEQYF
TGTGCCAGCAGCTTAGCTCCCGGGCTGGAGCAGTACTTC
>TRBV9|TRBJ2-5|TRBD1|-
CASGTGGAEETQYF
TGTGCCAGTGGGACAGGGGGCGCAGAAGAGACCCAGTACTTC
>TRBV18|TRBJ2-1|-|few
CASSPTGSSNEQFF
TGTGCCAGCTCACCCACAGGGTCAAGCAATGAGCAGTTCTTC
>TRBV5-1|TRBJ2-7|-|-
CASSPGDWGGVREQYF
TGCGCCAGCAGCCCGGGGGACTGGGGTGGGGTTCGCGAGCAGTACTTC
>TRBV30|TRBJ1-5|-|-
CAWSSALNQPQHF
TGTGCCTGGAGTTCGGCCCTTAATCAGCCCCAGCATTTT
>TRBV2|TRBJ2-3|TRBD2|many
CASTEGSGTNTDTQYF
TGTGCCAGCACCGAGGGATCAGGGACTAACACAGATACGCAGTATTTT
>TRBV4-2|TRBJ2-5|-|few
CASSRQRSPQETQYF
TGTGCCAGCAGCCGCCAGCGGTCCCCACAAGAGACCCAGTACTTC
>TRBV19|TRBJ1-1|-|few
CASSTYPGGSNTEAFF
TGTGCCAGTAGTACCTACCCGGGGGGTTCGAACACTGAAGCTTTCTTT
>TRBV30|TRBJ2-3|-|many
CACGSTTDTQYF
TGTGCCTGCGGGTCCACCACAGATACGCAGTATTTT
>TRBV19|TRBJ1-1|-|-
CASSILMNTEAFF
TGTGCCAGTAGTATATTGATGAACACTGAAGCTTTCTTT
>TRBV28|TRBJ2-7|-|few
CASRGPGTIEQYF
TGTGCCAGCAGAGGTCCGGGAACGATCGAGCAGTACTTC